This T cell receptor beta chain derives from a study of blood T cell repertoires in COVID-19. Study background: The samples span acute and convalescent COVID-19 from the United States, Italy and Spain. PBMCs, B-cell-depleted T cells, or T cells provided the cDNA or gDNA that made up the material.

Followed over time, Seattle patients had been enrolled while infection was active. As handled by the study authors: Nucleated cell number was recorded as an estimate derived from reference gene primer amplification. Repertoires were generated with immunoSEQ multiplex PCR, while TCRdb's copy carries only in-frame clones and drops some. V and J calls and clone size are given by that table; D and trimming were obtained from the DNA. The sample includes some 450,000 clones, roughly 90% of them seen just once. After removal of 4 bases from V and 8 bases from J, the junction contained 9 bases not matched to a gene. CDR3 length: 15 residues. From germline, CDR1 is KGHSH and CDR2 LQKENI.

Sequencing was done on a sample of peripheral blood. The genes are TRBV18 and TRBJ2-1; 9 bases match TRBD2. This TCR derives from a young man with COVID-19, enrolled during active disease. The CDR3 coding sequence is TGTGCCAGCTCACTACCAGCTAGCGGGAACGATGAGCAGTTCTTC. It is translated as CASSLPASGNDEQFF.